A single sample is the source of the 9 T cell receptor beta chains below, sequenced in a study of T-cell memory formation after mild COVID-19. Each CDR3 protein is one row after TCRdb ran MiXCR on the 5' RACE reads. This table has 120,000 to 150,000 distinct CDR3 sequences, 6% to 6.5% appearing once. Sequenced input: PBMCs or a T cell subset sorted from them (not recorded which). Every receptor here comes from an adult woman who had mild COVID-19 (a few samples of this study predate the infection). Cell type and time point are not known.

This clonotype has at least ten counts. This chain connects TRBV2 to TRBJ1-4; 7 bases align to TRBD1. With V trimmed by 7 bases and J by 5 bases, 7 bases remained unmatched. The germline V gene has CDR1 SNHLY and CDR2 FYNNEI. The CDR3 runs 14 residues. The CDR3 is CASTGTATNEKLFF. The CDR3 nucleotides read TGTGCCAGCACTGGGACAGCCACAAATGAAAAACTGTTTTTT.

In its sample, this clonotype was seen many times. This chain connects TRBV12-3 or TRBV12-4 to TRBJ1-2, with 7 bases lining up with TRBD1. V was pared by 10 bases and J by 6 bases, with 5 bases of the junction left unmatched. The CDR3 has 11 residues. The CDR3 spells CANYRGNGYTF. The CDR3 DNA sequence: TGTGCCAACTACAGGGGTAATGGCTACACCTTC.

The rearrangement joins TRBV12-3 or TRBV12-4 to TRBJ2-2, with D perhaps matching TRBD1 (6 bases). This CDR3 is 16 amino acids long. The V and J ends lost 1 base and 1 base respectively, with 10 bases between them. Here the CDR3 reads CASSLGLGGNTGELFF. The CDR3 DNA sequence: TGTGCCAGCAGTTTAGGATTAGGGGGGAACACCGGGGAGCTGTTTTTT.

The rearrangement joins TRBV5-5 to TRBJ2-1; 8 bases line up with TRBD2. The CDR3 is 17 residues long. Germline V gene sequence: CDR1 SGHKS, CDR2 YYEKEE (reference sequence). J lost 8 bases, V lost 1 base, and 14 bases had no gene match. Written as DNA, the CDR3 is TGTGCCAGCAGCTTGTATATCTCGGGGACTAGTTTGTATGAGCAGTTCTTC. Its translation: CASSLYISGTSLYEQFF.

This clonotype was detected ten times or more. The V gene is TRBV15, the J gene TRBJ2-5, with D unclear. Trimming left V 0 bases short and J 2 bases short, with 10 bases between. The CDR3 consists of 15 residues. Germline V lookup: CDR1 LNHNV, CDR2 YYDKDF (reference sequence). The CDR3 DNA sequence: TGTGCCACCAGCAGAGATCGTAGGGCGCAAGAGACCCAGTACTTC. Residues: CATSRDRRAQETQYF.

The chain employs TRBV5-1 and TRBJ1-2; D perhaps matches TRBD1 (5 bases). V was clipped by 4 bases and J by 4 bases, with 14 bases between them. The CDR3 extends over 14 amino acids. Germline V gene sequence: CDR1 SGHRS, CDR2 YFSETQ. The CDR3 reads CASSNTGTSYGYTF. The CDR3 region has the DNA TGCGCCAGCAGCAATACCGGGACGTCCTATGGCTACACCTTC.

At least ten counts were recorded for this clonotype. The chain combines TRBV12-3 or TRBV12-4 with TRBJ2-1; 9 bases map to TRBD1. The CDR3 spans 18 residues. Trimming removed 7 bases from V and 9 bases from J; junction bases left unmatched: 22. In DNA, the CDR3 is TGTGCCAGCAATCCCTCAGACGGGGGACAGGGTAGGCTCGGTGAGCAGTTCTTC. Protein product: CASNPSDGGQGRLGEQFF.

The chain is built from TRBV7-3 and TRBJ2-7, with D uncertain. V lost 5 bases and J lost 3, with 14 bases in between. The CDR3 loop spans 14 amino acids. CDR1 is SGHTA, CDR2 FQGTGA, per germline. In DNA, the CDR3 is TGTGCCAGCAGCCTCCTTACAGCACGCTACGAGCAGTACTTC. The encoded protein is CASSLLTARYEQYF.

This clonotype has at least ten counts. The CDR3 DNA reads as TGTGCCAGCACCTCAGGACGGCCCGACACCGGGGAGCTGTTTTTT. Its translation: CASTSGRPDTGELFF. This rearrangement joins TRBV3-1 to TRBJ2-2; no definite D call. The CDR3 consists of 15 residues. CDR1 is LGHDT and CDR2 is YNNKEL in the germline V gene (reference sequence). V lost 7 bases to trimming and J lost 3 bases, with 15 bases between them.